The clone carrying this T cell receptor (beta chain) was picked up a small number of times. This specimen comes from a study of blood T cell repertoires in COVID-19. Enrollees, about 18 to 90 years old, lived in approximately 24 US areas. Participant-given clinical history determined each cohort assignment. Profiling relied on immunoSEQ multiplex PCR, and the TCRdb table lists in-frame clones only, not all of them. In the table there are 310,000 or so clones, 87% of which are singletons. V was cut by 2 bases and J by 9 bases, with 14 bases left in between. Germline V gene data show CDR1 as MNHEY and CDR2 as SMNVEV (reference sequence). The CDR3 is 15 amino acids.

The material sequenced was PBMCs or T cells enriched from blood (not recorded which). The chain joins TRBV27 to TRBJ1-6, with D possibly matching TRBD1 (6 bases). This clonotype was sampled from a woman between 40 and 55 years old who had recovered from COVID-19. The CDR3 nucleotides read TGTGCCAGCAGTTTAGTGGGGGGGCGCGGTTCACCCCTCCACTTT. Its protein product is CASSLVGGRGSPLHF.